Each of the 7 T cell receptor beta chains below was sequenced from the same sample in a study of blood T cell repertoires in COVID-19. Assay: immunoSEQ multiplex PCR; the TCRdb copy retains only in-frame clones and omits some. The sample yields under 250,000 clones, 82% seen once. The source material was PBMCs or T cells enriched from blood (not recorded which). The receptor source for this set is a woman aged 60-70 years who had recovered from COVID-19.

In DNA form, the CDR3 reads TGTGCCAGCAGTGAACGACAGGCCATGAACACTGAAGCTTTCTTT. Amino acids: CASSERQAMNTEAFF. The chain combines TRBV2 with TRBJ1-1; possibly TRBD1 for D (6 bases). The CDR3 has 15 amino acids. Germline values: CDR1 SNHLY, CDR2 FYNNEI. Trimming took 2 bases from V and 0 from J, leaving 10 bases between them.

The sample holds one count of this clone. The gene calls are TRBV6-1 and TRBJ2-7; 9 bases map to TRBD1. The V and J ends lost 3 bases and 7 bases, in that order; junction bases with no gene match: 7. The germline V gene encodes CDR1 MNHNS and CDR2 SASEGT. The CDR3 length is 14 residues. CDR3 amino acids: CASSDLDRGREQYF. In DNA, the CDR3 is TGTGCCAGCAGTGACCTGGACAGGGGTAGAGAGCAGTACTTC.

This clone appeared once. As DNA, the CDR3 is TGTGCCAGTAGGCCGGGACAGGGACTATACGAGCAGTACTTC. Amino acids: CASRPGQGLYEQYF. This sequence joins TRBV19 and TRBJ2-7, with 9 bases that match TRBD1. The germline V gene has CDR1 LNHDA and CDR2 SQIVND (reference sequence). The ends lost 6 bases at V and 4 bases at J; junction bases unmatched: 7. The CDR3 consists of 14 residues.

This clone was found once. V and J are TRBV5-4 and TRBJ2-5, with TRBD2 identical over 8 bases. Unmatched junction bases numbered 16, after V lost 4 bases and J lost 5 bases. Germline loops: CDR1 SGHNT, CDR2 YYREEE (reference sequence). The CDR3 totals 17 residues. The CDR3 nucleotides read TGTGCCAGCAGCCCCGGGGGGGCCGGTCGGTCGGGTGAGACCCAGTACTTC. Encoded protein: CASSPGGAGRSGETQYF.

This clone is a singleton in its sample. This chain uses TRBV6-2 or TRBV6-3 with TRBJ2-7, with 7 nucleotides matching TRBD2. CDR1 and CDR2 (germline): MNHEY, SVGEGT. The CDR3 consists of 14 residues. V trimming: 5 bases; J trimming: 0 bases; junction bases outside the gene matches: 4. CDR3 protein: CASSPWDYSYEQYF. The CDR3 DNA reads TGTGCCAGCAGTCCCTGGGACTACTCCTACGAGCAGTACTTC.

This chain uses TRBV11-3 with TRBJ2-1; no definite D call. This CDR3 comprises 14 residues. V lost 5 bases and J 10 bases, leaving 18 bases between the germline ends. Germline CDR1 reads SGHNT; CDR2 reads YENEEA. CDR3 DNA: TGTGCCAGCAGCCAGACTCGAGCCCCCCGAGAGCAGTTCTTC. Translated: CASSQTRAPREQFF.

This chain joins TRBV19 and TRBJ2-3, with 7 bases that match TRBD2. Germline lookup yields CDR1 LNHDA and CDR2 SQIVND (reference sequence). The CDR3 runs 14 residues. The junction had 7 bases not matched to a gene; V was cut back by 4 bases and J by 6 bases. The CDR3 here is CASSKAGWVDTQYF. CDR3 bases: TGTGCCAGTAGTAAAGCGGGATGGGTGGATACGCAGTATTTT.